This T cell receptor (beta chain) was captured in a study of regulatory T cells in long-lasting Graves disease. General study points: Persistent patients shared more public clonotypes (about 2,900) than new patients (roughly 970). Persistent disease samples used TRBV28, TRBJ1-2 and TRBJ2-5 preferentially.

Time point: newly diagnosed GD, antithyroid drugs for less than 3 months. Construction of the TCR library relied on RNA isolated from PBMCs. A remark on this clonotype: The target antigen is unknown.

Germline values: CDR1 MRHNA, CDR2 SNTAGT. The CDR3 totals 17 residues. Trimming removed 0 bases from V and 4 bases from J; junction bases left unmatched: 10. TCR beta libraries were built with iRepertoire HTBI primers and Arm-PCR of CDR3 regions. TCRdb fed the multiplex PCR reads into MiXCR, producing one record per CDR3 protein. The sample lists a few hundred thousand distinct CDR3 sequences, approximately 15% occurring once. These data were likewise used in another study, on T cells in Graves' hyperthyroidism and ophthalmopathy. That paper states: Any patient presenting with uncontrolled infection, other autoimmune disease, pregnancy or lactation was left out. Among thyroid clonotypes expanded above 0.001, most also appeared in blood.

The sequence derives from a man between 35 and 55 years old with Graves disease. The rearrangement joins TRBV6-4 to TRBJ2-5; 8 bases match TRBD2. The sample here was peripheral blood mononuclear cells (PBMCs), taken at new diagnosis, from a patient treated with antithyroid drugs. CDR3 sequence reads: CASSDSGSGGFLETQYF. CDR3 coding DNA: TGTGCCAGCAGTGACTCAGGGAGCGGGGGTTTTCTAGAGACCCAGTACTTC.